This T cell receptor beta chain was recorded in a study of T cell responses to AZD1222 COVID-19 vaccine. Study-wide findings and caveats: Only a handful of people who got AZD1222 tested seropositive at baseline. Receipt of two AZD1222 doses was followed by a rise in Spike-specific TCR breadth and depth. Across the whole spike, CD4 TCRs peaked at regions 160-218 and 743-854. After the peak T cell response, and only then, were repertoires sampled.

Germline CDR1 SGHRS, CDR2 YFSETQ. Losses at the gene ends were 0 bases for V and 5 bases for J; bases not matched to a gene: 9. The CDR3 has 16 amino acids. As for this clone: What it binds is unknown.

Some clones are missing from TCRdb's copy, which holds only in-frame ones; the method was immunoSEQ multiplex PCR. The sample gives 150,000 or so clones, 70% to 90% of which show up once; around 2.1% is in the top ten. V gene TRBV5-1 combines with J gene TRBJ2-7; 9 positions agree with TRBD1. This clonotype originated in an adult in good health. Sequencing was performed on peripheral blood, taken on day 0 of AZD1222 vaccination. The CDR3 is CASSLVPGQGSHEQYF. CDR3 DNA: TGCGCCAGCAGCTTGGTCCCGGGACAGGGTTCGCACGAGCAGTACTTC.